These 18 T cell receptor beta chains originate from one sample sequenced in a study of CD8+ T cells in alopecia areata. As to treatment: oral pan-JAK inhibitor, 5-10 mg twice daily. Investigators isolated RNA and reverse transcribed it into cDNA to act as the sequencing template. Assay: immunoSEQ multiplex PCR; the TCRdb copy retains only in-frame clones and omits some. Of approximately 160,000 clones listed, 60% are singletons. The sequencing used CD4+ T cells sorted from blood, collected at week 24, from a patient treated with tofacitinib. Source of these receptors: a human donor with alopecia areata.

J is TRBJ2-3 and V is TRBV15; D is ambiguous. CDR1 and CDR2 from the germline V gene are LNHNV and YYDKDF (reference sequence). Trimming removed 0 bases from V and 8 bases from J, with 9 bases in between. The CDR3 contains 13 residues. The CDR3 nucleotides are TGTGCCACCAGCAGAGATAGTCTAGTTACGCAGTATTTT. Its translation: CATSRDSLVTQYF.

The gene calls are TRBV25-1 and TRBJ1-6; 10 nucleotides match TRBD1. Trimming cost V 6 bases and J 10 bases; bases outside gene matches: 9. This CDR3 is built from 15 residues. Looked up from germline, CDR1 is MGHDK and CDR2 is SYGVNS. The CDR3 coding sequence is TGTGCCAGCAGATCTCGGGACAGGGGCACCTCACCCCTCCACTTT. Translation: CASRSRDRGTSPLHF.

The rearrangement links TRBV29-1 to TRBJ2-7, with TRBD1 as a possible D gene (5 bases). The germline gives CDR1 SQVTM, CDR2 ANQGSEA. V was cut by 7 bases and J by 6 bases, with 10 bases left in between. This CDR3 comprises 10 residues. The CDR3 DNA reads as TGCAGCGCCCTAGGGGCCGAGCAGTACTTC. Amino acids: CSALGAEQYF.

The gene calls are TRBV5-1 and TRBJ1-6; 9 nucleotides align to TRBD1. Germline trimming cut 7 bases from V and 7 bases from J; bases unmatched to any gene: 6. Germline loops: CDR1 SGHRS, CDR2 YFSETQ. The CDR3 is 14 amino acids. CDR3 in DNA: TGCGCCAGCGGGTCAGGACAGGGGAATTCACCCCTCCACTTT. As protein: CASGSGQGNSPLHF. Filled out from reference TRBV5-1 and TRBJ1-6, the complete variable domain reads KAGVTQTPRYLIKTRGQQVTLSCSPISGHRSVSWYQQTPGQGLQFLFEYFSETQRNKGNFPGRFSGRQFSNSRSEMNVSTLELGDSALYLCASGSGQGNSPLHFGNGTRLTVT.

This sequence joins TRBV10-3 and TRBJ2-5, with D possibly matching TRBD1 (5 bases). Germline loops: CDR1 ENHRY, CDR2 SYGVKD. Trimming shortened V by 0 bases and J by 1 base, and 18 bases separated the two germline ends. The CDR3 consists of 18 residues. CDR3: CAISESPWGESLQETQYF. In DNA form, the CDR3 reads TGTGCCATCAGTGAGTCGCCCTGGGGCGAGAGCCTCCAAGAGACCCAGTACTTC.

The chain carries TRBV5-1 and TRBJ2-5; no definite D call. The CDR3 has 12 residues. CDR1 is SGHRS and CDR2 is YFSETQ in the germline V gene. V was trimmed by 0 bases and J by 5 bases, leaving 5 bases between them. The CDR3 DNA reads TGCGCCAGCAGCTTGGAGGCGGAGACCCAGTACTTC. As protein: CASSLEAETQYF.

The V gene is TRBV7-9, the J gene TRBJ2-7; maybe TRBD1 (5 bases). The CDR3 consists of 13 residues. V dropped 5 bases and J dropped 2 bases, with 10 bases sitting between them. Germline CDR1 and CDR2: SEHNR and FQNEAQ (reference sequence). CDR3 sequence reads: CASSPPGTYEQYF. DNA for the CDR3: TGTGCCAGCAGCCCACCAGGGACCTACGAGCAGTACTTC.

This rearrangement joins TRBV2 to TRBJ2-1; 11 bases are shared with TRBD2. J gave up 5 bases and V 6 bases, and 6 bases lay outside the gene matches. The germline gives CDR1 SNHLY, CDR2 FYNNEI. There are 15 residues in the CDR3. DNA of the CDR3: TGTGCCAGCAGGAATACTAGCGGGGGAAACAATGAGCAGTTCTTC. This gives the protein CASRNTSGGNNEQFF.

In this sample, this clone turned up a few times. This chain connects TRBV28 to TRBJ1-6, with 7 bases fitting TRBD1. J lost 10 bases, V lost 4 bases, and 10 bases had no gene match. Germline lookup yields CDR1 MDHEN and CDR2 SYDVKM. This CDR3 is built from 15 residues. Written as DNA, the CDR3 is TGTGCCAGCAGTTCCAACAGGGGAGTAAGGTCACCCCTCCACTTT. This sequence encodes CASSSNRGVRSPLHF.

This clone was observed a handful of times. V and J are TRBV29-1 and TRBJ1-2; TRBD1 matches at 8 bases. With 7 bases clipped from V and 3 bases from J, the junction kept 4 bases outside the gene matches. Germline V gives CDR1 SQVTM, CDR2 ANQGSEA. This CDR3 is built from 12 residues. As DNA, the CDR3 is TGCAGCGCCTCACAGGGGGACTATGGCTACACCTTC. Translated: CSASQGDYGYTF.

The V gene is TRBV5-6, the J gene TRBJ2-5; no clear D gene. This CDR3 spans 15 amino acids. CDR1 SGHDT and CDR2 YYEEEE come from the germline V gene. Trimming pared 0 bases from V and 2 bases from J, leaving 11 bases between. CDR3 loop: CASSLVRQEQETQYF. In DNA, the CDR3 is TGTGCCAGCAGCTTGGTACGGCAGGAACAAGAGACCCAGTACTTC.

V usage is TRBV5-6 and J usage is TRBJ1-2; 8 nucleotides match TRBD1. CDR1 is SGHDT, CDR2 YYEEEE, per germline. This CDR3 has 14 residues. V trimming: 4 bases; J trimming: 3 bases; junction bases outside the gene matches: 5. This chain's CDR3 is CASSPTGGDYGYTF. The CDR3 DNA follows: TGTGCCAGCAGCCCCACAGGGGGGGACTATGGCTACACCTTC.

The CDR3 sequence is CASTRDTVGGYTF. In DNA form, the CDR3 reads TGTGCCAGCACTAGGGACACGGTGGGGGGCTACACCTTC. The chain combines TRBV6-6 with TRBJ1-2; D may be TRBD1 (6 bases). V was clipped by 7 bases and J by 8 bases, with 17 bases between them. CDR1 and CDR2 (germline): MNHNY, SVGAGI (reference sequence). The CDR3 extends over 13 amino acids.

J is TRBJ2-3 and V is TRBV29-1; D ambiguous. The germline V gene has CDR1 SQVTM and CDR2 ANQGSEA. With 6 bases removed from V and 4 bases from J, the gap between germline ends came to 8 bases. The CDR3 has 11 residues. The CDR3 region is CSVLSSDTQYF. CDR3 DNA sequence: TGCAGCGTCCTTTCTTCAGATACGCAGTATTTT.

This clone was counted between two and nine times. V usage is TRBV4-1 and J usage is TRBJ2-5; the D gene is possibly TRBD2 (5 bases). Trimming stripped 1 base from V and 4 bases from J, with 13 bases between. CDR1 MGHRA and CDR2 YSYEKL come from the germline V gene. This CDR3 has 15 amino acids. The CDR3 nucleotides are TGCGCCAGCAGCCAAGGGCTTCCTGGGAGAGAGACCCAGTACTTC. Translation gives CASSQGLPGRETQYF.

V is TRBV7-6 and J is TRBJ1-3, with D possibly matching TRBD1 (5 bases). Germline assignment: CDR1 SGHVS and CDR2 FNYEAQ. Trimming removed 5 bases at V and 1 base at J, with 12 bases between. CDR3 length: 15 amino acids. This CDR3 is CASSRGTVSGNTIYF. CDR3 nucleotides: TGTGCCAGCAGCCGTGGGACGGTATCTGGAAACACCATATATTTT.

Written as DNA, the CDR3 is TGTGCCAGCAGTTATGCGAGGGCCGGAGGGACTGAAGCTTTCTTT. Its translation: CASSYARAGGTEAFF. The chain is built from TRBV6-5 and TRBJ1-1, with D hard to call. V dropped 3 bases and J dropped 5 bases, with 16 bases sitting between them. Germline assignment: CDR1 MNHEY and CDR2 SVGAGI. The CDR3 covers 15 residues.

This chain joins TRBV29-1 and TRBJ2-5, with D maybe TRBD1 (5 bases). V was trimmed by 2 bases and J by 5 bases, leaving 9 bases between them. The germline gives CDR1 SQVTM, CDR2 ANQGSEA. This CDR3 is 12 amino acids long. The CDR3 sequence is CSVEQGWETQYF. CDR3 sequence (DNA): TGCAGCGTTGAACAGGGTTGGGAGACCCAGTACTTC.